Listed below are T cell receptor beta chains from one sample, sequenced in a study of blood T cells in healthy people across ages. In TCRdb, the 5' RACE reads were re-called with MiXCR into one record per CDR3 protein. This sample has about 640,000 distinct CDR3 sequences, with under 65% found just once. Source material: blood. All receptors derive from a man in his sixties in good health. The CDR3 runs from the conserved cysteine through the conserved F or W. The D gene is left open where the match is weak. Rows give clone size only sometimes, using once, few, many, or a class for an expanded clone.

v_gene: TRBV10-1
d_gene: TRBD1
abundance: once
j_gene: TRBJ2-7
CDR3nt: TGCGCCAGCAGTGGGGCCGGGACAGGACCTTACGAGCAGTACTTC
CDR3aa: CASSGAGTGPYEQYF

v_gene: TRBV11-2
d_gene: .
abundance: .
j_gene: TRBJ2-1
CDR3nt: TGTGCCAGCAGCTTAGCGAGTCCATACAATGAGCAGTTCTTC
CDR3aa: CASSLASPYNEQFF

v_gene: TRBV4-2
d_gene: .
abundance: few
j_gene: TRBJ1-2
CDR3nt: TGTGCCAGCAGCCCCCGGGCCCCGGATCCCTATGGCTACACCTTC
CDR3aa: CASSPRAPDPYGYTF

v_gene: TRBV10-3
d_gene: TRBD1
abundance: once
j_gene: TRBJ2-7
CDR3nt: TGTGCCATCAGACCCGGACAGGGATGGAGCGAGCAGTACTTC
CDR3aa: CAIRPGQGWSEQYF

v_gene: TRBV6-5
d_gene: TRBD1
abundance: .
j_gene: TRBJ2-7
CDR3nt: TGTGCCAGCAGTAGGCCGGGACAGGGGTTCGCATACGAGCAGTACTTC
CDR3aa: CASSRPGQGFAYEQYF

v_gene: TRBV29-1
d_gene: .
abundance: .
j_gene: TRBJ2-1
CDR3nt: TGCAGCGCCACCCTTACAGTTTACAATGAGCAGTTCTTC
CDR3aa: CSATLTVYNEQFF

v_gene: TRBV4-1
d_gene: TRBD2
abundance: once
j_gene: TRBJ2-1
CDR3nt: TGCGCCAGCAGCCCCCGTCTCGCGGGGGCTAGCGGGGGGACCTACAATGAGCAGTTCTTC
CDR3aa: CASSPRLAGASGGTYNEQFF

v_gene: TRBV5-1
d_gene: .
abundance: few
j_gene: TRBJ2-3
CDR3nt: TGCGCCAGCAGCTCAGGAGGCAGGGGCAGCACAGATACGCAGTATTTT
CDR3aa: CASSSGGRGSTDTQYF

v_gene: TRBV7-2
d_gene: TRBD1
abundance: .
j_gene: TRBJ2-7
CDR3nt: TGTGCCAGCAGCTACGGACAGGGTAGCTCCTACGAGCAGTACTTC
CDR3aa: CASSYGQGSSYEQYF

v_gene: TRBV7-2
d_gene: TRBD1
abundance: .
j_gene: TRBJ2-7
CDR3nt: TGTGCCAGCCAAGGACAGGATTTGTATGGCGAGCAGTACTTC
CDR3aa: CASQGQDLYGEQYF

v_gene: TRBV12-3/TRBV12-4
d_gene: TRBD1
abundance: few
j_gene: TRBJ2-7
CDR3nt: TGTGCCAGCGTTAGGGTGGGGACAGGGGTCGACGAGCAGTACTTC
CDR3aa: CASVRVGTGVDEQYF

v_gene: TRBV5-1
d_gene: TRBD2
abundance: .
j_gene: TRBJ2-5
CDR3nt: TGCGCCAGCAGCTTGGGACTAGCGGGGAACCTGGAGACCCAGTACTTC
CDR3aa: CASSLGLAGNLETQYF